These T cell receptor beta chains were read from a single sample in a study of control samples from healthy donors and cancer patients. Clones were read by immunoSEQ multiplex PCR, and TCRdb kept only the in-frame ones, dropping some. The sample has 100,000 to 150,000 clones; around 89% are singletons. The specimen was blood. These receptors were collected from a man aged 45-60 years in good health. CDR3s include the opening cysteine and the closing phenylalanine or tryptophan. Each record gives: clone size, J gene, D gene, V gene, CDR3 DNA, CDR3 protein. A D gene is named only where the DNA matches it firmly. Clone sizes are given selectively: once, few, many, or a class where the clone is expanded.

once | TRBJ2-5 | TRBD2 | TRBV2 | TGTGCCAGCCAACTTGACGGGGGGGAGACCCAGTACTTC | CASQLDGGETQYF
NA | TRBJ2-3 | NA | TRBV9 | TGTGCCAGCAGCGTAGGCGGACTTCACACAGATACGCAGTATTTT | CASSVGGLHTDTQYF
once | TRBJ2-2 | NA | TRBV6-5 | TGTGCCAGCAGTTACAATTCCGGGGGGCAAAGGGAGCTGTTTTTT | CASSYNSGGQRELFF
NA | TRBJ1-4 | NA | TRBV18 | TGTGCCAGCTCTCGAGGAGATGAAAAACTGTTTTTT | CASSRGDEKLFF
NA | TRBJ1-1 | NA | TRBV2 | TGTGCCAGCAGCTCCGGGACTCTTAACACTGAAGCTTTCTTT | CASSSGTLNTEAFF
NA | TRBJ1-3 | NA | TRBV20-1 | TGCAGTGCTAGAACGGGAAACACCATATATTTT | CSARTGNTIYF
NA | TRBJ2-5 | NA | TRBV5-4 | TGTGCCAGCAGCTTGGCCCGGGAACAAGAGACCCAGTACTTC | CASSLAREQETQYF
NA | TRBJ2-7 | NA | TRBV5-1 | TGCGCCAGCAGCTTGGGAGACATAAACTACGAGCAGTACTTC | CASSLGDINYEQYF
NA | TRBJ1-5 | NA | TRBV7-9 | TGTGCCAGCAGCCACGGTAGCAATCAGCCCCAGCATTTT | CASSHGSNQPQHF
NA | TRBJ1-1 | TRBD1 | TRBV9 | TGTGCCAGCAGCAGACAGGGAGGGAACACTGAAGCTTTCTTT | CASSRQGGNTEAFF
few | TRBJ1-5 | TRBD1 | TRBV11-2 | TGTGCCAGCAGCCCTCGACAGGGGTCGGGGAATCAGCCCCAGCATTTT | CASSPRQGSGNQPQHF
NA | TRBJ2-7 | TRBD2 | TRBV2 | TGTGCCAGCATTGGACTAGCGGGGGCCTTTACCCAGTACTTC | CASIGLAGAFTQYF
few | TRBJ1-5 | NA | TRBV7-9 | TGTGCCAGCAGCTTAGCAGGGTCTCAGCCCCAGCATTTT | CASSLAGSQPQHF
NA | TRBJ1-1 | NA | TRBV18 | TGTGCCAGCTCACCAGGAACCAACACTGAAGCTTTCTTT | CASSPGTNTEAFF
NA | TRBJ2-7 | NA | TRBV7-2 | TGTGCCAGCAGCTTACACTCCTACGAGCAGTACTTC | CASSLHSYEQYF
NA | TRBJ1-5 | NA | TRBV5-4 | TGTGCCAGCAGCCATGGGGGGAGCAATCAGCCCCAGCATTTT | CASSHGGSNQPQHF
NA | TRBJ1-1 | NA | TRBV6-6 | TGTGCCAGCAGTTCCCGGGGTAGGAGCGACACTGAAGCTTTCTTT | CASSSRGRSDTEAFF
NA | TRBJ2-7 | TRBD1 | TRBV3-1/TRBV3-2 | TGTGCCAGCAGCCAGGGACTCCCCGGACAGGGGGTCGAGCAGTACTTC | CASSQGLPGQGVEQYF
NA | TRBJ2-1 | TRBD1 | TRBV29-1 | TGCAGCGTCCCGGACAGGCGGTCCTACAATGAGCAGTTCTTC | CSVPDRRSYNEQFF
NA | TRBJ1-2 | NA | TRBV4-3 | TGCGCCAGCAGCCAAGACGTATCGGGGAGCTATGGCTACACCTTC | CASSQDVSGSYGYTF
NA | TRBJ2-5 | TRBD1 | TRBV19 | TGTGCCAGTAGGCCACAGGGGTTCCAAGAGACCCAGTACTTC | CASRPQGFQETQYF
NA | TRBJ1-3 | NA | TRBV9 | TGTGCCAGCAGCAAAGGGGCATTTGGAAACACCATATATTTT | CASSKGAFGNTIYF
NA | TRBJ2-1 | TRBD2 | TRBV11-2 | TGTGCCAGCAGCCGGACTAGCGGGGAGTCCTACAATGAGCAGTTCTTC | CASSRTSGESYNEQFF
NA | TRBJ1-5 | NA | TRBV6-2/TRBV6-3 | TGTGCCAGCAGTTACTCGGGGCCTAGCAATCAGCCCCAGCATTTT | CASSYSGPSNQPQHF
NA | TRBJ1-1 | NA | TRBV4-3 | TGCGCCAGCAGCCAAGATGGCCAGGGAGCACTTGAAGCTTTCTTT | CASSQDGQGALEAFF
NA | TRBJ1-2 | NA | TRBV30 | TGTGCCTGGAGACCGGACAGTGACTATGGCTACACCTTC | CAWRPDSDYGYTF
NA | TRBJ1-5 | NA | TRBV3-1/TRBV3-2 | TGTGCCAGCAGCCAAGCCTCAGGGGTAAATCAGCCCCAGCATTTT | CASSQASGVNQPQHF
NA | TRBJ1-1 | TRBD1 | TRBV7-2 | TGTGCCAGCAGCGGTACAGGGGGCATGAGTACTGAAGCTTTCTTT | CASSGTGGMSTEAFF
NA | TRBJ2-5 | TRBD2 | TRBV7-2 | TGTGCCAGCAGCGTTAGCGGGGGCCAAGAGACCCAGTACTTC | CASSVSGGQETQYF
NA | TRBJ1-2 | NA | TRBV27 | TGTGCCAGCAGTCCCCGGCAGGCTCCCTATGGCTACACCTTC | CASSPRQAPYGYTF
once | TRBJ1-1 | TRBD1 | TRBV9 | TGTGCCAGCAGCGTAGGGCAGGGGGATAGGAACACTGAAGCTTTCTTT | CASSVGQGDRNTEAFF
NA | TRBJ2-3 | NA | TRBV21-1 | TGTGCCAGCAGCAAGGGACAGGGAGTGATAGTTGGGATCACAGATACGCAGTATTTT | CASSKGQGVIVGITDTQYF
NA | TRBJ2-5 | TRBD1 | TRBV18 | TGTGCCAGCTCACCTCGGACAGGGAGTAGGGAGACCCAGTACTTC | CASSPRTGSRETQYF
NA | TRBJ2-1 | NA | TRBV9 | TGTGCCAGCAGCGTAGTAGGTCAGAATGAGCAGTTCTTC | CASSVVGQNEQFF
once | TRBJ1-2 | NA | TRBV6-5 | TGTGCCAGCAGTTCCCAGGGGCCGTTTAACTATGGCTACACCTTC | CASSSQGPFNYGYTF
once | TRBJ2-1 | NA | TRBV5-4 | TGTGCCAGCAGCACAGACGCGAGCTCCTACAATGAGCAGTTCTTC | CASSTDASSYNEQFF
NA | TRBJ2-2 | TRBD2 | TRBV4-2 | TGTGCCAGCAGCCCCGGACTAGCGGGGGGGCTGGGCACCGGGGAGCTGTTTTTT | CASSPGLAGGLGTGELFF
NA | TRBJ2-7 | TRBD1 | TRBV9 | TGTGCCAGCAGCGCATACCGGGACAGGTCCTACGAGCAGTACTTC | CASSAYRDRSYEQYF
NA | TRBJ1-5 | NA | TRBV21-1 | TGTGCCAGCAGCACAACCGGGACAGGGGCAGGTTGTAACAATCAGCCCCAGCATTTT | CASSTTGTGAGCNNQPQHF
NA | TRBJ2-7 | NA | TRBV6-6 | TGTGCCAGTGGCCCAAAGCCGCGCTCCTACGAGCAGTACTTC | CASGPKPRSYEQYF
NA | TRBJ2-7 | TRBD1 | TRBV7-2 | TGTGCCAGCAGCTCATGGACAGGGAACGAGCAGTACTTC | CASSSWTGNEQYF
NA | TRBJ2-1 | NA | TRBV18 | TGTGCCAGCTCTCACGGGGGTTCGGGTTTGGCTGAGCAGTTCTTC | CASSHGGSGLAEQFF
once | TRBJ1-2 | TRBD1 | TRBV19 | TGTGCCAGTAGTGAACAGGGGGGGAACTATGGCTACACCTTC | CASSEQGGNYGYTF
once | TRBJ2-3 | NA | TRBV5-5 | TGTGCCAGCAGCTTGGAACAGGGCGGCCCAGATACGCAGTATTTT | CASSLEQGGPDTQYF
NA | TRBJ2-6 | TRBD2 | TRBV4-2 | TGTGCCAGCAGCACTACTAGCGGGGGGGCCACGGGGGCCAACGTCCTGACTTTC | CASSTTSGGATGANVLTF
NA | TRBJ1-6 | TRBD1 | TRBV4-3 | TGCGCCAGCAGCCTCGTGCCGGGACAGGGGTCCGGTTCACCCCTCCACTTT | CASSLVPGQGSGSPLHF
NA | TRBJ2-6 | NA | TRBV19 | TGTGCCGGGGGATACTCTGGGGCCAACGTCCTGACTTTC | CAGGYSGANVLTF
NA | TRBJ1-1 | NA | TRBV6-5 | TGTGCCAGCAGCCCGGTCAGAGTGAACACTGAAGCTTTCTTT | CASSPVRVNTEAFF
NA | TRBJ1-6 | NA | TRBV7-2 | TGTGCCAGCAGCTTAGGGGGACCCTCCTATAATTCACCCCTCCACTTT | CASSLGGPSYNSPLHF
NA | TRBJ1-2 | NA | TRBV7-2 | TGTGCCAGCAGCTTAGAACCAGGCCTAGCTAACTATGGCTACACCTTC | CASSLEPGLANYGYTF
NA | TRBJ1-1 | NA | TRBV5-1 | TGCGCCAGCAGCTTGGTGAGAGGAAACACTGAAGCTTTCTTT | CASSLVRGNTEAFF
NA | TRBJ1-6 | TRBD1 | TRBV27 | TGTGCCAGCAGTTCAGGGGGGTGGGATTCACCCCTCCACTTT | CASSSGGWDSPLHF
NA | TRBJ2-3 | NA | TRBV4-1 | TGCGCCAGCAGCCAAGGGGGGGCAGGCGGTGGCACAGATACGCAGTATTTT | CASSQGGAGGGTDTQYF